Following are 27 T cell receptor beta chains from one sample sequenced in a study of cytotoxic CD8 clonotypes in ibrutinib-treated CLL. Only in-frame clones appear in the TCRdb table, and some are missing; sequencing was by immunoSEQ multiplex PCR. The sample gives 110,000 to 150,000 clones, approximately 90% of which show up once; less than 14% is in the top ten. The sequences come from PBMCs, collected after 12 months of ibrutinib treatment. The receptors stem from a human donor with chronic lymphocytic leukemia.

This chain links TRBV4-2 with TRBJ2-7, with 8 bases aligning to TRBD2. The length of the CDR3 is 13 residues. Germline assignment: CDR1 LGHNA and CDR2 YNFKEQ. V lost 5 bases to trimming and J lost 2 bases; unmatched junction nucleotides: 2. The CDR3 here is CASSMRGAYEQYF. The CDR3 bases are TGTGCCAGCAGCATGCGGGGGGCCTACGAGCAGTACTTC.

The rearrangement joins TRBV19 to TRBJ1-4, with TRBD1 matching 7 bases. Per germline, CDR1 LNHDA and CDR2 SQIVND (reference sequence). The CDR3 loop spans 12 amino acids. Trimming took 7 bases from V and 8 from J; bases not matched to a gene: 4. CDR3 bases: TGTGCCAGTACCCCGGACAGGGAAAAACTGTTTTTT. This codes for CASTPDREKLFF.

This chain joins TRBV27 and TRBJ2-5; no definite D call. V was trimmed by 2 bases and J by 3 bases, leaving 16 bases between them. The germline CDR1 and CDR2 sequences are MNHEY and SMNVEV (reference sequence). This CDR3 contains 16 residues. CDR3 loop: CASSLPPGWMEETQYF. CDR3 DNA: TGTGCCAGCAGTTTACCCCCCGGCTGGATGGAAGAGACCCAGTACTTC.

J is TRBJ2-7 and V is TRBV23-1, with D maybe TRBD1 (6 bases). TRBV23-1 is an open reading frame, and its role is uncertain. V was cut by 2 bases and J by 0 bases, with 11 bases left in between. This CDR3 is 15 amino acids long. DNA for the CDR3: TGCGCCAGCAGTCAAGAGAGACAGGCCTCCTACGAGCAGTACTTC. Translated, it gives CASSQERQASYEQYF.

The chain employs TRBV5-1 and TRBJ2-7; weak D call: TRBD1 (6 bases). V shed 4 bases and J shed 3 bases, with 17 bases lying between them. From germline, CDR1 is SGHRS and CDR2 YFSETQ. The CDR3 totals 15 residues. In DNA form, the CDR3 reads TGCGCCAGCAGCGAATCAGGGGAAAGGGTCTACGAGCAGTACTTC. This encodes CASSESGERVYEQYF.

This clone was recorded a few times. This sequence joins TRBV5-5 and TRBJ1-2, with 7 bases lining up with TRBD1. There are 13 residues in the CDR3. CDR1 SGHKS and CDR2 YYEKEE come from the germline V gene (reference sequence). Losses at the gene ends were 5 bases for V and 7 bases for J; bases not matched to a gene: 8. This CDR3 is CASRADREVGYTF. In DNA, the CDR3 is TGTGCCAGCAGAGCCGACAGGGAGGTTGGCTACACCTTC.

V usage is TRBV28 and J usage is TRBJ2-1, with 9 bases matching TRBD1. CDR3 length: 15 amino acids. Germline CDR1 MDHEN, CDR2 SYDVKM. The ends lost 6 bases at V and 5 bases at J; junction bases unmatched: 8. Here the CDR3 DNA reads TGTGCCAGCAGGGGACAAGGGACAGGGAACAATGAGCAGTTCTTC. Translation gives CASRGQGTGNNEQFF.

The chain recombines TRBV7-8 with TRBJ2-2; TRBD1 matches at 7 bases. After removal of 11 bases from V and 4 bases from J, the junction contained 10 bases not matched to a gene. Germline loops: CDR1 SGHVS, CDR2 FQNEAQ. The CDR3 extends over 14 amino acids. The CDR3 protein is CALCPDRATGELFF. CDR3 nucleotides: TGTGCCCTTTGTCCAGACAGGGCCACCGGGGAGCTGTTTTTT. Looking up the rest from reference TRBV7-8 and TRBJ2-2 gives the full variable domain: GAGVSQSPRYKVAKRGQDVALRCDPISGHVSLFWYQQALGQGPEFLTYFQNEAQLDKSGLPSDRFFAERPEGSVSTLKIQRTQQEDSAVYLCALCPDRATGELFFGEGSRLTVL.

This clone was counted a single time. This chain uses TRBV11-2 with TRBJ2-3; the match to TRBD1 covers 7 bases. CDR3 length: 17 residues. V gave up 5 bases and J gave up 4 bases; unmatched junction bases: 15. Germline V lookup: CDR1 SGHAT, CDR2 FQNNGV. The CDR3 protein is CASSPSGGTGVADTQYF. CDR3 nucleotide sequence: TGTGCCAGCAGCCCTAGTGGGGGCACAGGGGTGGCAGATACGCAGTATTTT.

The chain employs TRBV6-6 and TRBJ2-7, with D maybe TRBD2 (5 bases). There are 14 residues in the CDR3. CDR1 and CDR2 from the germline V gene are MNHNY and SVGAGI (reference sequence). V was shortened by 5 bases and J by 4 bases, with 15 bases between the two germline ends. The CDR3 DNA reads TGTGCCAGCAGTCGGACTGCCGTGGGATACGAGCAGTACTTC. It yields the protein CASSRTAVGYEQYF.

This sequence joins TRBV2 and TRBJ2-1, with 10 bases aligning to TRBD2. V shed 9 bases, J shed 5 bases, and the junction held 7 bases outside the gene matches. The CDR3 loop spans 14 amino acids. The germline V gene encodes CDR1 SNHLY and CDR2 FYNNEI. This chain's CDR3 is CASTGLARDNEQFF. CDR3 sequence (DNA): TGTGCCAGTACGGGACTAGCGAGGGACAATGAGCAGTTCTTC.

The chain recombines TRBV28 with TRBJ2-6, with D perhaps given as TRBD1 or TRBD2 (5 bases each). Germline CDR1 and CDR2: MDHEN and SYDVKM. The CDR3 spans 18 residues. V shed 3 bases and J shed 0 bases, with 15 bases lying between them. For the CDR3, the DNA is TGTGCCAGCAGTTTCTCCTCCGGGGCTAACTCTGGGGCCAACGTCCTGACTTTC. Amino acid sequence: CASSFSSGANSGANVLTF.

The V gene is TRBV5-8, the J gene TRBJ2-5; no clear D gene. CDR3 size: 12 residues. From germline, CDR1 is SGHTS and CDR2 YDEGEE. Deletions cut 2 bases from V and 5 bases from J, with 7 bases between. CDR3 nucleotides: TGTGCCAGCAGCTTAAATGCCGAGACCCAGTACTTC. It yields the protein CASSLNAETQYF.

The chain joins TRBV9 to TRBJ2-1; D is unclear. The CDR3 runs to 11 residues. Germline-derived CDR1 and CDR2 are SGDLS and YYNGEE. V gave up 0 bases and J gave up 7 bases, with 2 bases separating them. DNA for the CDR3: TGTGCCAGCAGCGTAGTAAATGAGCAGTTCTTC. Protein sequence: CASSVVNEQFF.

V and J are TRBV6-6 and TRBJ1-5; unclear D gene. From germline, CDR1 is MNHNY and CDR2 SVGAGI (reference sequence). CDR3 size: 14 residues. V was pared by 6 bases and J by 0 bases, with 9 bases between. In nucleotides, the CDR3 is TGTGCCAGCAGCACACCTTCTAGCAATCAGCCCCAGCATTTT. It encodes CASSTPSSNQPQHF.

The chain uses TRBV2 and TRBJ2-5; the match to TRBD2 covers 8 bases. CDR3 length equals 15 residues. Unmatched junction bases numbered 7, after V lost 2 bases and J lost 5 bases. Germline-derived CDR1 and CDR2 are SNHLY and FYNNEI. The CDR3 is CASSEQSGSYETQYF. The CDR3 DNA follows: TGTGCCAGCAGTGAACAAAGCGGGAGCTACGAGACCCAGTACTTC.

This rearrangement joins TRBV5-6 to TRBJ2-1; D might be TRBD1 or TRBD2, each matching 5 bases. This CDR3 has 17 residues. Germline CDR1 SGHDT, CDR2 YYEEEE. Trimming left V 0 bases short and J 10 bases short, with 23 bases between. Written as DNA, the CDR3 is TGTGCCAGCAGCTTGGACCGGGACGGTGGTCGGGTGGGCGAGCAGTTCTTC. As protein: CASSLDRDGGRVGEQFF.

This clone was recorded a few times. The rearrangement joins TRBV28 to TRBJ2-4; TRBD2 agrees at 8 bases. The CDR3 is 13 amino acids. In germline, CDR1 is MDHEN, CDR2 SYDVKM. With 3 bases clipped from V and 14 bases from J, the junction kept 9 bases outside the gene matches. The CDR3 DNA is TGTGCCAGCAGTTTCCCTTCGACTAGCGCGAAGTACTTC. It is translated as CASSFPSTSAKYF.

V gene TRBV18 combines with J gene TRBJ1-5; 7 positions match TRBD1. Germline-derived CDR1 and CDR2 are KGHSH and LQKENI. Germline trimming cut 6 bases from V and 7 bases from J; bases unmatched to any gene: 6. There are 13 residues in the CDR3. The CDR3 DNA follows: TGTGCCAGCTCCGACAGGGTCGAACAGCCCCAGCATTTT. This encodes CASSDRVEQPQHF.

V is TRBV30 and J is TRBJ1-6; unclear D gene. Trimming took 4 bases from V and 4 from J, leaving 8 bases between them. This CDR3 has 13 residues. Germline CDR1 reads GTSNPN; CDR2 reads SVGIG (reference sequence). The CDR3, as DNA: TGTGCCTGGATGACGGATTATAATTCACCCCTCCACTTT. Its protein product is CAWMTDYNSPLHF.

The chain has TRBV4-3 and TRBJ2-2; D might be TRBD1 (7 bases). CDR3 length equals 14 residues. Deletions cut 5 bases from V and 4 bases from J, with 11 bases between. Germline V gene sequence: CDR1 LGHNA, CDR2 YSLEER. The CDR3 DNA sequence: TGCGCCAGCAGCGCGGGACAGCCCACCGGGGAGCTGTTTTTT. Translation: CASSAGQPTGELFF.

This chain connects TRBV9 to TRBJ2-3; TRBD2 might be the D (6 bases). Germline V gives CDR1 SGDLS, CDR2 YYNGEE. The V end was cut by 4 bases, the J end by 6 bases, with 18 bases between. The CDR3 is made up of 15 amino acids. The CDR3 region has the DNA TGTGCCAGCAGCCCCTTGTCCGGGAGAACGGATACGCAGTATTTT. Residues: CASSPLSGRTDTQYF. The full variable domain, completed using reference TRBV9 and TRBJ2-3, is DSGVTQTPKHLITATGQRVTLRCSPRSGDLSVYWYQQSLDQGLQFLIQYYNGEERAKGNILERFSAQQFPDLHSELNLSSLELGDSALYFCASSPLSGRTDTQYFGPGTRLTVL.

This clone was recorded a few times. At the DNA level, this CDR3 is encoded by other sequences in the same sample as well. This chain joins TRBV2 and TRBJ2-6; unclear D gene. Trimming removed 2 bases at V and 0 bases at J, with 2 bases between. Germline values: CDR1 SNHLY, CDR2 FYNNEI. CDR3 length: 14 amino acids. The CDR3 bases are TGTGCCAGCAGTGAATCCTCTGGGGCCAACGTCCTGACTTTC. Residues: CASSESSGANVLTF. Variable domain in full (rest from reference TRBV2 and TRBJ2-6): EPEVTQTPSHQVTQMGQEVILRCVPISNHLYFYWYRQILGQKVEFLVSFYNNEISEKSEIFDDQFSVERPDGSNFTLKIRSTKLEDSAMYFCASSESSGANVLTFGAGSRLTVL.

The chain combines TRBV27 with TRBJ2-5; the D is unclear. V shed 3 bases and J shed 4 bases, with 9 bases lying between them. In germline, CDR1 is MNHEY, CDR2 SMNVEV (reference sequence). The CDR3 is 13 residues long. The CDR3 DNA reads as TGTGCCAGCAGTTTCACTGACCTAGAGACCCAGTACTTC. Its translation is CASSFTDLETQYF.

CDR3 sequence: CASSLWVLESYNEQFF. The CDR3 DNA is TGTGCCAGCAGTTTATGGGTCCTAGAATCCTACAATGAGCAGTTCTTC. The V call is TRBV28, the J call TRBJ2-1; D unclear. Germline CDR1 reads MDHEN; CDR2 reads SYDVKM. V was cut by 0 bases and J by 1 base, with 10 bases left in between. The CDR3 spans 16 residues.

This clone has only a few counts. At one of its ends the junction is not consistent with the germline gene, which may arise from a read error. The chain carries TRBV7-7 and TRBJ2-2; no reliable D call. Germline CDR1 SSHAT, CDR2 FNYEAQ (reference sequence). The CDR3 contains 15 residues. In DNA, the CDR3 is TGTGCTAGCAGCAATGTGGCAGGCACCGCCGGGGAGCTGTTTTTT. It encodes CASSNVAGTAGELFF.

The chain combines TRBV11-2 with TRBJ2-7; 7 positions agree with TRBD1. The germline CDR1 and CDR2 sequences are SGHAT and FQNNGV. The junction had 11 bases not matched to a gene; V was cut back by 0 bases and J by 3 bases. The CDR3 extends over 17 amino acids. The CDR3: CASSLDRMGTAFYEQYF. CDR3 coding DNA: TGTGCCAGCAGCTTAGATCGTATGGGGACAGCATTCTACGAGCAGTACTTC.